Following are 27 T cell receptor beta chains from one sample sequenced in a study of CD8 T cells in Susac syndrome. Random hexamers were used to reverse transcribe about 0.5 to 1 ug of RNA. MiXCR was run by TCRdb on the immunoSEQ multiplex PCR reads, yielding one entry per CDR3 protein. The table records about 300,000 distinct CDR3 sequences, approximately 85% of them present only once. Sequencing was carried out using CD8+ T cells from PBMCs. The receptor set was obtained from a human donor with multiple sclerosis.

A few counts support this clonotype. This sequence joins TRBV7-6 and TRBJ1-1; D possibly corresponds to TRBD1 (5 bases). Trimming removed 6 bases from V and 6 bases from J, with 17 bases in between. Germline V CDR1 and CDR2: SGHVS, FNYEAQ. The CDR3 contains 14 residues. CDR3 sequence: CASSHTTGGAEAFF. CDR3 bases: TGTGCCAGCAGTCACACGACTGGGGGAGCTGAAGCTTTCTTT.

The chain links TRBV27 to TRBJ2-3, with 9 nucleotides matching TRBD2. Germline V CDR1 and CDR2: MNHEY, SMNVEV (reference sequence). The CDR3 has 16 residues. V dropped 4 bases and J dropped 6; count of bases not matched to a gene: 11. Here the CDR3 DNA reads TGTGCCAGCAGTTCCTTGGGACTAGCTGGGGGGGATACGCAGTATTTT. Translated, it gives CASSSLGLAGGDTQYF.

For the CDR3, the DNA is TGTGCCAGCAGCGTCGGGACTAGCGGGAGAGAAACAGATACGCAGTATTTT. As protein: CASSVGTSGRETDTQYF. The chain combines TRBV11-3 with TRBJ2-3; 14 bases fit TRBD2. This CDR3 contains 17 residues. Germline loops: CDR1 SGHNT, CDR2 YENEEA. V trimming: 5 bases; J trimming: 3 bases; junction bases outside the gene matches: 7.

This sequence joins TRBV28 and TRBJ1-2, with D tentatively TRBD1 (5 bases). The CDR3 is 13 residues long. Trimming removed 5 bases at V and 4 bases at J, with 11 bases between. Germline CDR1 reads MDHEN; CDR2 reads SYDVKM. The CDR3 region is CASSPRTSYGYTF. CDR3 bases: TGTGCCAGCAGTCCCCGGACATCCTATGGCTACACCTTC.

The chain is built from TRBV4-3 and TRBJ1-1; perhaps TRBD1 as D (6 bases). With 3 bases removed from V and 2 bases from J, the gap between germline ends came to 10 bases. This CDR3 contains 14 residues. The germline V gene has CDR1 LGHNA and CDR2 YSLEER. CDR3 region: CASSQNRVNTEAFF. The CDR3 nucleotides read TGCGCCAGCAGCCAGAACAGGGTCAACACTGAAGCTTTCTTT.

This chain joins TRBV6-5 and TRBJ1-2; D might be TRBD1 (6 bases). This CDR3 is built from 14 residues. CDR1 and CDR2 (germline): MNHEY, SVGAGI. V was cut by 6 bases and J by 6 bases, with 17 bases left in between. The CDR3 sequence is CASSPIGGRDGYTF. CDR3 nucleotides: TGTGCCAGCAGCCCCATTGGGGGGCGAGATGGCTACACCTTC.

This chain uses TRBV27 with TRBJ2-7, with no clear D. V lost 4 bases to trimming and J lost 6 bases, with 7 bases between them. Germline CDR1 and CDR2: MNHEY and SMNVEV (reference sequence). The CDR3 totals 11 residues. CDR3 region: CASSSGFEQYF. The CDR3 nucleotides read TGTGCCAGCAGTTCCGGGTTCGAGCAGTACTTC.

This clonotype was counted between two and nine times. The chain has TRBV27 and TRBJ2-7; perhaps TRBD2 as D (6 bases). The CDR3 is made up of 13 amino acids. The V gene's germline CDR1 is MNHEY and CDR2 SMNVEV (reference sequence). Trimming removed 5 bases from V and 7 bases from J, with 15 bases in between. CDR3 protein: CASSTGLAGEQYF. The DNA for the CDR3 is TGTGCCAGCAGTACAGGACTTGCGGGGGAGCAGTACTTC.

J is TRBJ2-7 and V is TRBV15; no clear D gene. The CDR3 contains 14 residues. V lost 6 bases, J lost 3 bases, and 15 bases lay in between. Germline V gene sequence: CDR1 LNHNV, CDR2 YYDKDF (reference sequence). This chain's CDR3 is CATRTSPGSYEQYF. CDR3 nucleotides: TGTGCCACCAGAACCTCCCCAGGCAGCTACGAGCAGTACTTC.

The chain carries TRBV2 and TRBJ2-1; 10 bases agree with TRBD2. This CDR3 region has 16 residues. CDR1 is SNHLY and CDR2 is FYNNEI in the germline V gene. Trimming took 6 bases from V and 2 from J; bases not matched to a gene: 7. CDR3 coding DNA: TGTGCCAGCAGCGGACTAGCGGACCTGACCTACAATGAGCAGTTCTTC. Translated: CASSGLADLTYNEQFF.

The J gene is TRBJ1-2, the V gene TRBV27; 7 nucleotides match TRBD1. CDR1 MNHEY and CDR2 SMNVEV come from the germline V gene (reference sequence). The CDR3 extends over 16 amino acids. Trimming at V came to 4 bases and at J to 4 bases, leaving 12 bases not matched to a gene. In nucleotides, the CDR3 is TGTGCCAGCAGTTCTTTACAGGGGAGCCATTTCTATGGCTACACCTTC. This encodes CASSSLQGSHFYGYTF.

This clonotype has a single count. The genes are TRBV4-3 and TRBJ2-7; D is undetermined. The germline CDR1 and CDR2 sequences are LGHNA and YSLEER. The CDR3 totals 15 residues. V lost 8 bases to trimming and J lost 0 bases, with 17 bases between them. CDR3 sequence: CASSLGISSSYEQYF. In nucleotides, the CDR3 is TGCGCCAGCTCCCTGGGAATTTCGAGCTCCTACGAGCAGTACTTC.

The V gene is TRBV28, the J gene TRBJ1-5; 7 bases are a match to TRBD1. The V gene's germline CDR1 is MDHEN and CDR2 SYDVKM. With 3 bases clipped from V and 4 bases from J, the junction kept 6 bases outside the gene matches. The length of the CDR3 is 15 residues. DNA of the CDR3: TGTGCCAGCAGTTTGGGGGACAGTGGGAATCAGCCCCAGCATTTT. Amino acids: CASSLGDSGNQPQHF.

The CDR3 here is CATSDANQPQHF. DNA of the CDR3: TGTGCCACCTCGGACGCCAATCAGCCCCAGCATTTT. This chain connects TRBV19 to TRBJ1-5, with no clear D. CDR1 LNHDA and CDR2 SQIVND come from the germline V gene (reference sequence). The germline V and J ends were trimmed by 10 bases and 3 bases, with 10 bases remaining between them. This CDR3 has 12 residues.

This clonotype was found a few times. The chain is built from TRBV28 and TRBJ1-1; 8 positions match TRBD1. The germline V gene has CDR1 MDHEN and CDR2 SYDVKM. V shed 5 bases and J 2 bases; nucleotides not matched to a gene: 10. CDR3 length: 16 amino acids. CDR3 nucleotide sequence: TGTGCCAGCAGTCATATTAGACAGGGGTATAACACTGAAGCTTTCTTT. Protein: CASSHIRQGYNTEAFF.

This clonotype was picked up a small number of times. The V call is TRBV6-2 or TRBV6-3, the J call TRBJ1-1; possibly TRBD1 for D (6 bases). This CDR3 is 14 amino acids long. V was trimmed by 2 bases and J by 0 bases, leaving 7 bases between them. Per germline, CDR1 MNHEY and CDR2 SVGEGT. The CDR3 DNA follows: TGTGCCAGCAGTTACGGGGGCATGAACACTGAAGCTTTCTTT. As protein: CASSYGGMNTEAFF.

V and J are TRBV4-3 and TRBJ2-1; D is possibly TRBD2 (6 bases). Trimming removed 1 base from V and 0 bases from J, with 10 bases in between. The CDR3 contains 16 residues. Germline CDR1 reads LGHNA; CDR2 reads YSLEER. CDR3: CASSQVAESSYNEQFF. Here the CDR3 DNA reads TGCGCCAGCAGCCAAGTAGCGGAAAGCTCCTACAATGAGCAGTTCTTC.

The chain uses TRBV4-3 and TRBJ1-5; D is ambiguous. Germline assignment: CDR1 LGHNA and CDR2 YSLEER. Trimming removed 2 bases from V and 6 bases from J, with 17 bases in between. The CDR3 contains 16 residues. DNA of the CDR3: TGCGCCAGCAGCCAAATACTTACGGGGAGCGGTCAGCCCCAGCATTTT. Its translation is CASSQILTGSGQPQHF.

V usage is TRBV27 and J usage is TRBJ2-7; the D gene is possibly TRBD2 (6 bases). CDR3 length: 14 residues. V was trimmed by 3 bases and J by 0 bases, leaving 9 bases between them. The germline gives CDR1 MNHEY, CDR2 SMNVEV (reference sequence). CDR3 DNA sequence: TGTGCCAGCAGTTTCGGAGGGATCTCCTACGAGCAGTACTTC. It encodes CASSFGGISYEQYF.

The V call is TRBV12-3 or TRBV12-4, the J call TRBJ2-2; D possibly matches TRBD1 or TRBD2 (5 bases each). V was clipped by 6 bases and J by 6 bases, with 14 bases between them. The CDR3 loop spans 14 amino acids. The CDR3 sequence is CASSWDGTAGELFF. As DNA, the CDR3 is TGTGCCAGCAGCTGGGACGGGACGGCCGGGGAGCTGTTTTTT.

This chain connects TRBV6-2 or TRBV6-3 to TRBJ2-5; D possibly uses TRBD1 or TRBD2 (5 bases each). Germline lookup yields CDR1 MNHEY and CDR2 SVGEGT. Trimming cost V 2 bases and J 5 bases, with 12 bases left between them. This CDR3 is 14 amino acids long. CDR3 residues: CASSYALGDETQYF. Written as DNA, the CDR3 is TGTGCCAGCAGTTACGCTTTAGGGGACGAGACCCAGTACTTC.

This clonotype was counted a few times. CDR3 loop: CASSVEGREYEQYF. The CDR3, as DNA: TGTGCCAGCAGCGTAGAGGGCAGGGAGTACGAGCAGTACTTC. The chain joins TRBV9 to TRBJ2-7; D could derive from TRBD1 or TRBD2 (5 bases each). The CDR3 loop spans 14 amino acids. Germline V gene lookup returns CDR1 SGDLS and CDR2 YYNGEE. Between the trimmed V and J ends, which lost 0 bases and 4 bases, there was a span of 11 bases.

This chain connects TRBV28 to TRBJ1-4; D is uncertain. The germline V gene encodes CDR1 MDHEN and CDR2 SYDVKM. The CDR3 is 14 amino acids. Trimming removed 3 bases from V and 5 bases from J, with 10 bases in between. CDR3: CASSFLRANEKLFF. The CDR3 DNA follows: TGTGCCAGCAGTTTCTTGAGGGCAAATGAAAAACTGTTTTTT.

The V call is TRBV20-1, the J call TRBJ1-5; D unclear. Looked up from germline, CDR1 is DFQATT and CDR2 is SNEGSKA (reference sequence). The CDR3 runs 15 residues. The germline V and J ends were trimmed by 6 bases and 10 bases, with 25 bases remaining between them. The CDR3 loop reads CSALVVSRDQSPQHF. Here the CDR3 DNA reads TGCAGTGCCCTCGTTGTGAGTAGAGATCAGAGCCCCCAGCATTTT.

V gene TRBV21-1 combines with J gene TRBJ2-1. TRBV21-1 constitutes a pseudogene. The CDR3 is made up of 14 amino acids. This chain's CDR3 is CASRGGPPYNEQFF. CDR3 DNA: TGTGCCAGCAGAGGTGGACCTCCCTACAATGAGCAGTTCTTC.

The chain recombines TRBV10-3 with TRBJ1-3; D remains unclear. The CDR3 has 14 residues. Trimming took 3 bases from V and 0 from J, leaving 6 bases between them. Germline V lookup: CDR1 ENHRY, CDR2 SYGVKD. CDR3 in amino acids: CAISEGLSGNTIYF. For the CDR3, the DNA is TGTGCCATCAGTGAAGGGCTCTCTGGAAACACCATATATTTT.

A single count supports this clonotype. The V call is TRBV2, the J call TRBJ2-7; weak D call: TRBD2 (6 bases). The germline V gene encodes CDR1 SNHLY and CDR2 FYNNEI. Trimming took off 4 bases at V and 3 bases at J, with 19 bases between the two ends. The length of the CDR3 is 16 residues. CDR3 residues: CASSGSSGSSVYEQYF. In DNA form, the CDR3 reads TGTGCCAGCAGTGGCAGCAGTGGATCTAGCGTCTACGAGCAGTACTTC.